These 9 T cell receptor beta chains originate from one sample sequenced in a study of T-cell memory formation after mild COVID-19. TCRdb processed the 5' RACE reads anew with MiXCR; each CDR3 protein has one entry. The sample has roughly 550,000 distinct CDR3 sequences, roughly 20% seen once. Material: PBMCs or a T cell subset sorted from them (not recorded which). These receptors were collected from an adult woman who had mild COVID-19 (a few samples of this study predate the infection). Cell type and time point are not known.

This chain joins TRBV4-3 and TRBJ2-3, with D perhaps TRBD2 (6 bases). Germline lookup yields CDR1 LGHNA and CDR2 YSLEER. The V end was cut by 4 bases, the J end by 0 bases, with 14 bases between. The CDR3 is 16 amino acids. CDR3 region: CASSLSGGGSTDTQYF. The DNA for the CDR3 is TGCGCCAGCAGCCTTTCCGGGGGTGGTAGCACAGATACGCAGTATTTT.

This clonotype was counted only a few times. The rearrangement uses TRBV5-4 and TRBJ1-4; no reliable D call. This CDR3 contains 12 residues. Trimming shortened V by 2 bases and J by 8 bases, and 7 bases separated the two germline ends. Germline lookup yields CDR1 SGHNT and CDR2 YYREEE (reference sequence). This chain's CDR3 is CASSFQGEKLFF. The DNA of the CDR3 is TGTGCCAGCAGCTTTCAAGGGGAAAAACTGTTTTTT.

This clonotype came up a few times. The chain uses TRBV7-9 and TRBJ1-2; D is perhaps TRBD1 (5 bases). The V gene lost 2 bases and the J gene lost 0 bases, with 16 bases spanning the gap. This CDR3 is 17 amino acids long. Germline CDR1 and CDR2: SEHNR and FQNEAQ (reference sequence). The CDR3 here is CASSLTPVRGANYGYTF. The CDR3 coding sequence is TGTGCCAGCAGCTTAACCCCGGTGAGGGGAGCTAACTATGGCTACACCTTC.

This clonotype was seen repeatedly, ten times or more. This chain connects TRBV30 to TRBJ2-5, with 9 nucleotides matching TRBD2. Looked up from germline, CDR1 is GTSNPN and CDR2 is SVGIG (reference sequence). This CDR3 is built from 13 residues. V shed 5 bases, J shed 5 bases, and the junction held 6 bases outside the gene matches. The CDR3 bases are TGTGCCTGGGGGGGACTAGCAAAGGAGACCCAGTACTTC. Its protein product is CAWGGLAKETQYF.

This clonotype occurred a few times. CDR3 in amino acids: CASSPVPPVNTEAFF. The CDR3 DNA is TGCGCCAGCAGCCCCGTTCCCCCCGTGAACACTGAAGCTTTCTTT. This chain joins TRBV5-1 and TRBJ1-1; D gene unclear. Per the germline V gene, CDR1 is SGHRS and CDR2 is YFSETQ. This CDR3 comprises 15 residues. Trimming took 4 bases from V and 0 from J, leaving 13 bases between them.

V is TRBV7-8 and J is TRBJ1-1; weak D call: TRBD1 (6 bases). V was cut by 5 bases and J by 1 base, with 14 bases left in between. CDR1 SGHVS and CDR2 FQNEAQ come from the germline V gene. The CDR3 runs to 15 residues. As DNA, the CDR3 is TGTGCCAGCAGCCGTTATCAGGGGCGGAACACTGAAGCTTTCTTT. Its protein is CASSRYQGRNTEAFF.

This clonotype showed up just once. V usage is TRBV9 and J usage is TRBJ2-7; tentatively, D is TRBD2 (6 bases). The CDR3 is made up of 11 amino acids. Germline CDR1 SGDLS, CDR2 YYNGEE. Trimming cost V 3 bases and J 9 bases, with 10 bases left between them. CDR3 amino acids: CASSDSGWQYF. CDR3 in DNA: TGTGCCAGCAGCGATAGCGGTTGGCAGTACTTC. Combining the CDR3 with reference TRBV9 and TRBJ2-7 gives the whole variable domain DSGVTQTPKHLITATGQRVTLRCSPRSGDLSVYWYQQSLDQGLQFLIQYYNGEERAKGNILERFSAQQFPDLHSELNLSSLELGDSALYFCASSDSGWQYFGPGTRLTVT.

The CDR3: CASRVGTAANYGYTF. CDR3 nucleotides: TGTGCCAGCAGGGTCGGGACAGCAGCTAACTATGGCTACACCTTC. The chain employs TRBV2 and TRBJ1-2; TRBD1 agrees at 7 bases. The CDR3 length is 15 residues. CDR1 and CDR2 from the germline V gene are SNHLY and FYNNEI. Trimming cost V 6 bases and J 0 bases; bases outside gene matches: 7.

This clonotype was counted only a few times. The rearrangement uses TRBV3-1 and TRBJ1-1; maybe TRBD1 (5 bases). V shed 3 bases and J shed 1 base, with 12 bases lying between them. There are 15 residues in the CDR3. The germline gives CDR1 LGHDT, CDR2 YNNKEL (reference sequence). The CDR3 sequence: CASSHGGSENTEAFF. The DNA of the CDR3 is TGTGCCAGCAGCCATGGGGGGTCGGAGAACACTGAAGCTTTCTTT.